This record concerns one TCR beta chain sequence. What antigen it recognizes has not been identified. No base qualities exist here, and no much larger clone lies one base off it. The entire amount of isolated RNA was reverse transcribed using the High Capacity cDNA Reverse Transcription Kit, so the sequenced TCRB transcripts were expressed ones. Deep immunoSEQ sequencing was applied to naive, central memory and regulatory T cell samples, giving an average of around 3.8 million total reads per sample. Sorted cells were lysed in RLT buffer and RNA was extracted with DNase-treated RNeasy Micro or Mini kits, depending on cell number. To prevent cross-contamination, every cell subset was processed on its own, while patient and healthy donor samples were processed together. Using the immunoSEQ multiplex PCR, TCRB sequences were amplified from cDNA into 87-bp fragments spanning the CDR3 region. Sequencing of the amplicons was performed on the Illumina HiSeq platform. Concerning the study's data processing: PCR bias was corrected computationally using synthetic template baselines, and reads within Hamming distance 2 were collapsed, with unmergeable singletons discarded. Reads were aligned against IMGT to assign V, D and J genes, CDR3 length and insertions or deletions at six rearrangement sites. Within each subset, clonotype counts were normalized to sorted cell number, after which true diversity and Gini coefficients were computed with the tcR R package. The overlap coefficient, calculated on TCRB nucleotide sequences, was used to measure repertoire sharing. Out-of-frame TCRB sequences from naive cells were analyzed as a proxy for the pre-selection repertoire. TCRdb mirrors the immuneACCESS table, restricted to in-frame sequences. Some clones are absent from its copies; in checked studies, under half trace to an unresolved V gene, and the reason for the others is unknown. Clonal size and the V and J genes are those of that table, whereas D and trimming came from the DNA. The sample profile shows hundreds of thousands of clones; around 30% of them were found once. Clones ranked in the top ten supply 0.06% to 0.07% of the sample.

The germline V gene specifies SQVTM as CDR1 and ANQGSEA as CDR2. V has 7 bases trimmed and J has 3 bases trimmed; junction bases matching no gene number 2. From the cysteine through the phenylalanine, the CDR3 covers 13 amino acids. CDR3 DNA is the only sequence kept; it has 39 bases, read in frame from the first base. The data belong to a study of beta chain features in type 1 diabetes (dated by TCRdb to the late 2010s). Background for the entire study: Mean age, gender distribution, total cell number and subset yield were not different between patients and healthy donors. In the study, TCRB repertoires of sorted circulating CD4+ T cell subsets from recently diagnosed type 1 diabetes patients were compared with those of matched healthy donors. Across all samples, around 99 million sorted cells were examined, and cell number per subset correlated strongly with RNA yield. Naive and central memory subsets were obtained from all 30 or so donors, but regulatory and stem cell-like memory subsets were isolated from only 8 patients and 8 healthy donors. General study outcomes and caveats: Naive, central memory and regulatory TCRB repertoires appeared to be more similar among patients than among healthy donors. Patients with type 1 diabetes made fewer insertions and deleted more nucleotides at VDJ recombination sites, implying thymic rearrangement abnormalities. Shorter templates might have been favored by PCR, but patient and control samples were amplified and corrected together, so both groups would have been affected equally by any skew. Because the HLA sub-analyses included only small numbers of individuals, any influence of HLA type on TCRB rearrangement was left unresolved. Because cDNA was sequenced instead of genomic DNA, activated cells with high expression could be over-represented, although the groups did not differ in activation or CD3 levels. In all four CD4+ subsets, TCRB CDR3 length was moderately but significantly shorter in type 1 diabetes patients.

A single peripheral blood draw of around 100 mL on average was collected from each donor into heparinised tubes. A BD FACSAria II was used to sort naive, central memory, regulatory and stem cell-like memory CD4+ T cells with a panel that included CD45RO, CCR7, CD25, CD127, CD95 and CD27. Every sorted population had a purity above 95%. Right away, PBMCs were isolated by Lymphoprep density gradient centrifugation and were stained directly, with no culture step. Samples were stained and sorted in pairs, with one healthy donor and one patient per experiment, so that batch effects were minimized. The chain uses TRBV29-1 and TRBJ1-4; TRBD1 lines up with 10 middle nucleotides. The sample taken for sequencing was naive CD4+ T cells from blood. Reading the label with the study, this specimen's cell subset or site is: true naive CD4+ T cells. The sequence was obtained from a man aged 18 to 29 in good health. The DNA sequence follows: TGCAGCGGACAGGGGGCAGCTAATGAAAAACTGTTTTTT. Its protein product is CSGQGAANEKLFF.